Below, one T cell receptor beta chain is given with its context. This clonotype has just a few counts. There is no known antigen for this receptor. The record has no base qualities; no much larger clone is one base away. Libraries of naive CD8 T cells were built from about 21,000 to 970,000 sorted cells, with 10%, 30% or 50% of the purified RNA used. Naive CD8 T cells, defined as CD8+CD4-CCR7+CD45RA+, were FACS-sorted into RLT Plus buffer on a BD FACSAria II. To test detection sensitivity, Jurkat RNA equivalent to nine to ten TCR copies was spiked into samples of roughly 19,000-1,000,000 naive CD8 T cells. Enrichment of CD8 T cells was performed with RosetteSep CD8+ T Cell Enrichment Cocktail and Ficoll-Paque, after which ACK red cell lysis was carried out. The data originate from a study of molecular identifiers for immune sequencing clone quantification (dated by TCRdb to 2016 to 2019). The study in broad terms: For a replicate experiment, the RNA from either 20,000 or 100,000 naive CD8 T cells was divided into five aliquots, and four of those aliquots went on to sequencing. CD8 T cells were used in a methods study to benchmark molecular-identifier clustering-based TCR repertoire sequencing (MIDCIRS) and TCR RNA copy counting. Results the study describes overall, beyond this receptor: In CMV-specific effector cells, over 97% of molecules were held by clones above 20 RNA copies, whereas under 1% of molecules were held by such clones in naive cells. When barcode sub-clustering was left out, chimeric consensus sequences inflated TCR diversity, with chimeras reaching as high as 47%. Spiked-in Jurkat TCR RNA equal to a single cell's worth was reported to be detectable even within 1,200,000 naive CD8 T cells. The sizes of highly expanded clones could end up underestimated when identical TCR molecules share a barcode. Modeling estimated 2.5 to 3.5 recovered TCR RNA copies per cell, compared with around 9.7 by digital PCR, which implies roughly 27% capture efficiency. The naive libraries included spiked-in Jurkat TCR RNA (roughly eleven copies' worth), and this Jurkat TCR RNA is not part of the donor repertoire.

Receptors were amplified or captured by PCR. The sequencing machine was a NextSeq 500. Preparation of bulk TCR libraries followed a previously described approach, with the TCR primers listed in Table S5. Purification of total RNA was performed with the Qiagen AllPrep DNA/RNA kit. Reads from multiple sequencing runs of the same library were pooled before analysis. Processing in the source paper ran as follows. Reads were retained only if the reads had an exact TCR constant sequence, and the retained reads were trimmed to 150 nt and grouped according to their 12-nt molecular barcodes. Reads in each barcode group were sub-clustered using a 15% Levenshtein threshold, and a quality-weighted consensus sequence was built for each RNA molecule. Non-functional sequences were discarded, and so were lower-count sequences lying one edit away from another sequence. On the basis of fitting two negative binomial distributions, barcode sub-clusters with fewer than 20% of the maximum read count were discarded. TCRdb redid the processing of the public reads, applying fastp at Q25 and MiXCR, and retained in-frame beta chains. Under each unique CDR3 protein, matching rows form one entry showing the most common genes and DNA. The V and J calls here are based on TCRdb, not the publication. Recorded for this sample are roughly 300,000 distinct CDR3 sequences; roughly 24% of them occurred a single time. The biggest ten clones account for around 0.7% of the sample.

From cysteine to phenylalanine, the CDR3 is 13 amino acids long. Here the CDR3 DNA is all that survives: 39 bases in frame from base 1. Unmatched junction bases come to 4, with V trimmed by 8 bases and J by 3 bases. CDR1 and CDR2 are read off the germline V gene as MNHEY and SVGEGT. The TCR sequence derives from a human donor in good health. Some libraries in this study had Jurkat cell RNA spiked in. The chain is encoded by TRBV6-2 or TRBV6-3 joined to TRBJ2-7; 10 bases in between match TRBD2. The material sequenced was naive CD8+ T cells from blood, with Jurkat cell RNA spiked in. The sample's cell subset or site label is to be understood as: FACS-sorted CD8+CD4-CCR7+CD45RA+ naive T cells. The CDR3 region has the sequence CASAASGSYEQYF. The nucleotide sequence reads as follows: TGTGCCAGCGCTGCTAGCGGGAGCTACGAGCAGTACTTC.